This T cell receptor beta chain was found in a study of CD8 T cells in Susac syndrome. The germline V gene has CDR1 SGDLS and CDR2 YYNGEE. Trimming removed 2 bases from V and 7 bases from J; junction bases left unmatched: 5. CDR3 length equals 14 residues. Random hexamers primed reverse transcription of roughly 0.45 to 1 ug RNA. The CDR3 of TCR beta was amplified by immunoSEQ multiplex PCR across 54 Vbeta and 13 Jbeta. MiXCR, run by TCRdb on the immunoSEQ multiplex PCR reads, gives a single entry per CDR3 protein. The sample shows about 120,000 distinct CDR3 sequences, around 90% of them seen only once.

The clonotype was recovered from a human donor in good health. V usage is TRBV9 and J usage is TRBJ2-2, with 7 bases lining up with TRBD1. The sequencing input was CD8+ T cells from PBMCs. CDR3 protein: CASSVDRVRGELFF. The CDR3 DNA is TGTGCCAGCAGCGTCGACAGGGTTCGCGGGGAGCTGTTTTTT.